The 2 T cell receptor beta chains listed next were all sequenced from one sample in a study of T cells after yellow fever vaccination. MiXCR, applied by TCRdb to the 5' RACE reads, yields one record per CDR3 protein. Seen here are roughly 250,000 distinct CDR3 sequences, over 10% observed once, and the top ten hold about 0.54%. Material: CD4+ T cells sorted from PBMCs, obtained 45 days after the yellow fever booster vaccination. These receptors were taken from a man aged 30 to 45 who received the YFV17D yellow fever vaccine.

This clonotype was seen a handful of times. V is TRBV12-3 or TRBV12-4 and J is TRBJ2-1; 7 bases agree with TRBD2. Trimming removed 3 bases from V and 5 bases from J; junction bases left unmatched: 7. This CDR3 is 15 amino acids long. The CDR3 loop is CASSFERTRHNEQFF. The CDR3 DNA sequence: TGTGCCAGCAGTTTCGAGCGGACTAGACACAATGAGCAGTTCTTC.

This clonotype was observed a few times. V gene TRBV27 combines with J gene TRBJ2-3; no clear D gene. This CDR3 is built from 15 residues. CDR1 and CDR2 from the germline V gene are MNHEY and SMNVEV (reference sequence). V gave up 3 bases and J gave up 1 base, with 11 bases separating them. The CDR3 is CASSFMATGTDTQYF. The CDR3 nucleotides read TGTGCCAGCAGTTTCATGGCGACTGGCACAGATACGCAGTATTTT.